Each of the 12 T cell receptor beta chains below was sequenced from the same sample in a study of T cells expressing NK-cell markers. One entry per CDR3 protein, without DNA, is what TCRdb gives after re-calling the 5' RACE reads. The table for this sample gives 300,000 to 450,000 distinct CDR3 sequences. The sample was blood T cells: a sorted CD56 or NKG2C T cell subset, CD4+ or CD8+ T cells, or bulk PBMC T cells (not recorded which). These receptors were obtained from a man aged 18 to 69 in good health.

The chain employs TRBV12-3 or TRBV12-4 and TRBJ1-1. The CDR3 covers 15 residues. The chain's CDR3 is CASSLRGGGNTEAFF.

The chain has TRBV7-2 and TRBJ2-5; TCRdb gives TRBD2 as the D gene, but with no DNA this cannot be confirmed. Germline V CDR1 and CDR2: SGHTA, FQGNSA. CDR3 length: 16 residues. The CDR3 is CASSLVRIAGQETQYF. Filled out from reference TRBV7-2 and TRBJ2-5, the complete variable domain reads GAGVSQSPSNKVTEKGKDVELRCDPISGHTALYWYRQSLGQGLEFLIYFQGNSAPDKSGLPSDRFSAERTGGSVSTLTIQRTQQEDSAVYLCASSLVRIAGQETQYFGPGTRLLVL.

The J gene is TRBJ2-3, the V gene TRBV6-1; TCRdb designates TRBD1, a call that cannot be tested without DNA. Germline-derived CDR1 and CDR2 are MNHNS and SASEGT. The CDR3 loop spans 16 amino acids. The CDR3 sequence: CASSAAQGFRPDTQYF.

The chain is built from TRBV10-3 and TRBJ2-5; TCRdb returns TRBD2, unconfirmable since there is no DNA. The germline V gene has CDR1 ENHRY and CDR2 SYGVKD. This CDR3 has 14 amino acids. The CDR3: CAIKSAGGGETQYF.

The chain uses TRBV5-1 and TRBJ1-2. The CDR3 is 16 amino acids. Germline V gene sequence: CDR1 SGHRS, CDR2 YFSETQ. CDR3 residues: CASSLEAGVLNYGYTF.

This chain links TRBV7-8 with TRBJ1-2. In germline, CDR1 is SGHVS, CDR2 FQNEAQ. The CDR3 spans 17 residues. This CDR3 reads CASSPTTIRASNYGYTF.

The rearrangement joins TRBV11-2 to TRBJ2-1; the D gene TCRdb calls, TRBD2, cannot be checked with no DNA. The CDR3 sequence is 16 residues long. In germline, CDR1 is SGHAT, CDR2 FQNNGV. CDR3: CASSLSVAGVSNEQFF.

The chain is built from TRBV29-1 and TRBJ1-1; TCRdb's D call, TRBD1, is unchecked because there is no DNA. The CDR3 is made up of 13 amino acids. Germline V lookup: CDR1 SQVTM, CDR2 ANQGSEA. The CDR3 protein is CSVAQGSGAEAFF. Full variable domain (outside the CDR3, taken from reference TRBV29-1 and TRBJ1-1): SAVISQKPSRDICQRGTSLTIQCQVDSQVTMMFWYRQQPGQSLTLIATANQGSEATYESGFVIDKFPISRPNLTFSTLTVSNMSPEDSSIYLCSVAQGSGAEAFFGQGTRLTVV.

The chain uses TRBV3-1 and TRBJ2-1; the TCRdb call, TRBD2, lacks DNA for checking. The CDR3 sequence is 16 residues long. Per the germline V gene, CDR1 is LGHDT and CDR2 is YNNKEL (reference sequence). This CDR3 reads CASRSSGGLSYNEQFF.

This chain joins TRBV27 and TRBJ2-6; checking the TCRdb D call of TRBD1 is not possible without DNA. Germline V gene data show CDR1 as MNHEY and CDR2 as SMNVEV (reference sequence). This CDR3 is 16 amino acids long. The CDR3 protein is CASSFRARTGANVLTF.

CDR3 in amino acids: CASSTDRWNSYEQYF. V usage is TRBV6-5 and J usage is TRBJ2-7. Germline CDR1 reads MNHEY; CDR2 reads SVGAGI. There are 15 residues in the CDR3.

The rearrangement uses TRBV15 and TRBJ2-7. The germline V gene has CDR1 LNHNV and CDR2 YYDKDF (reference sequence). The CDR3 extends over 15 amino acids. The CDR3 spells CATSRGGGVSYEQYF.